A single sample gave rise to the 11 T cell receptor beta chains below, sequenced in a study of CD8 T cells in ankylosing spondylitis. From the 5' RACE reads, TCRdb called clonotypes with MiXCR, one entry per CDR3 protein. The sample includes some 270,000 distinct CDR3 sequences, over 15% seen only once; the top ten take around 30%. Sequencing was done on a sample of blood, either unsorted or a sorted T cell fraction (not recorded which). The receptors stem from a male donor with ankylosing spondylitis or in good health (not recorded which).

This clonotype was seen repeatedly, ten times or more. CDR3 loop: CSAREGRGLYEQYF. CDR3 DNA sequence: TGCAGTGCTAGAGAGGGCAGGGGGCTGTACGAGCAGTACTTC. V and J are TRBV20-1 and TRBJ2-7; 8 bases are a match to TRBD1. V shed 0 bases and J 4 bases; nucleotides not matched to a gene: 5. CDR1 and CDR2 (germline): DFQATT, SNEGSKA (reference sequence). This CDR3 region has 14 residues.

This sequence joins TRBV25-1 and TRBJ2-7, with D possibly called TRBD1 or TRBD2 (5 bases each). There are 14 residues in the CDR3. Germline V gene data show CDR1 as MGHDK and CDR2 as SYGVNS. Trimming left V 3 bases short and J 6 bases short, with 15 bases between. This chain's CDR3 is CASSEQGAFVEQYF. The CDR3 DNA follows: TGTGCCAGCAGTGAGCAGGGAGCTTTCGTCGAGCAGTACTTC.

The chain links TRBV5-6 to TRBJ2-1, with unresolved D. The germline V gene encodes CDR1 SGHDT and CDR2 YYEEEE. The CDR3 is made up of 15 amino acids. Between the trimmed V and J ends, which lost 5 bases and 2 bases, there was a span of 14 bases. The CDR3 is CASRLRNPTYNEQFF. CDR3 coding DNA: TGTGCCAGCAGGCTCCGGAACCCAACCTACAATGAGCAGTTCTTC. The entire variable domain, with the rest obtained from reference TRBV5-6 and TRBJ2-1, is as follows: DAGVTQSPTHLIKTRGQQVTLRCSPKSGHDTVSWYQQALGQGPQFIFQYYEEEERQRGNFPDRFSGHQFPNYSSELNVNALLLGDSALYLCASRLRNPTYNEQFFGPGTRLTVL.

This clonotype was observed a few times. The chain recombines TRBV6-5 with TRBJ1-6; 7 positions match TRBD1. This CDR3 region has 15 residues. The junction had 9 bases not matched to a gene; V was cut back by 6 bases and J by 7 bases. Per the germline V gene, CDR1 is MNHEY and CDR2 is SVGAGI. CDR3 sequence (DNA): TGTGCCAGCAGCTACGACAGGGTGGACAATTCACCCCTCCACTTT. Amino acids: CASSYDRVDNSPLHF.

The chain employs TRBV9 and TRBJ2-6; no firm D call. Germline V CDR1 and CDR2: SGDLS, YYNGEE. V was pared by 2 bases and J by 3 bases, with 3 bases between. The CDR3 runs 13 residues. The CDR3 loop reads CASSVGGANVLTF. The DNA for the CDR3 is TGTGCCAGCAGCGTCGGTGGGGCCAACGTCCTGACTTTC. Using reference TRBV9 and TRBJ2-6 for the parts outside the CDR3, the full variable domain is DSGVTQTPKHLITATGQRVTLRCSPRSGDLSVYWYQQSLDQGLQFLIQYYNGEERAKGNILERFSAQQFPDLHSELNLSSLELGDSALYFCASSVGGANVLTFGAGSRLTVL.

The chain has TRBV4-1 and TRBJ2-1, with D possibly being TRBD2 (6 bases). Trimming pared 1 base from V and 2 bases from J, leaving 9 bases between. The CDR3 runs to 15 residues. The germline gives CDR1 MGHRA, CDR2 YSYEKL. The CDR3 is CASSQALAAYNEQFF. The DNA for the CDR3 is TGCGCCAGCAGCCAAGCGTTAGCGGCCTACAATGAGCAGTTCTTC.

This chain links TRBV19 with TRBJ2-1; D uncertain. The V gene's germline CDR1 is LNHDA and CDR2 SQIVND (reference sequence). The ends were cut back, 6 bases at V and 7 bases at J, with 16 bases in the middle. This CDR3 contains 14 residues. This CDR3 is CASSTPSLQNEQFF. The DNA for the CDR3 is TGTGCCAGTAGCACCCCCAGCCTTCAGAATGAGCAGTTCTTC.

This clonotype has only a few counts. CDR3 residues: CASSEGGYNEQFF. DNA for the CDR3: TGTGCCAGCAGTGAAGGGGGATACAATGAGCAGTTCTTC. This chain joins TRBV2 and TRBJ2-1; no firm D call. V gave up 1 base and J gave up 4 bases, with 5 bases separating them. Germline V lookup: CDR1 SNHLY, CDR2 FYNNEI. The CDR3 is 13 amino acids.

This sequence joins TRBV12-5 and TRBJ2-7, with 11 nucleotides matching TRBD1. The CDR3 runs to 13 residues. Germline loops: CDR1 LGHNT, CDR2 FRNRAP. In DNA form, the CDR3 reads TGTGCAGTACCGGGACAGGGGGCCTACGAGCAGTACTTC. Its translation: CAVPGQGAYEQYF.

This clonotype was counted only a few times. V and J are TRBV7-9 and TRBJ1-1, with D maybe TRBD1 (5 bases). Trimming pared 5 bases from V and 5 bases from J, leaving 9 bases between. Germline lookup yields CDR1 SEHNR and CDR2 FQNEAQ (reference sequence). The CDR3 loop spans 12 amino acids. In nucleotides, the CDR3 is TGTGCCAGCAGCCGTGGGGGGACTGAAGCTTTCTTT. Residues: CASSRGGTEAFF.

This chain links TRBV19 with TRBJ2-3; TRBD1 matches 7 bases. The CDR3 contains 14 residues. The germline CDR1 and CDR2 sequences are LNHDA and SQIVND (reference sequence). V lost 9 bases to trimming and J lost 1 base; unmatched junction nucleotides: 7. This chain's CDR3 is CASSTGIGTDTQYF. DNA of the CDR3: TGTGCCAGCTCGACAGGGATTGGCACAGATACGCAGTATTTT.